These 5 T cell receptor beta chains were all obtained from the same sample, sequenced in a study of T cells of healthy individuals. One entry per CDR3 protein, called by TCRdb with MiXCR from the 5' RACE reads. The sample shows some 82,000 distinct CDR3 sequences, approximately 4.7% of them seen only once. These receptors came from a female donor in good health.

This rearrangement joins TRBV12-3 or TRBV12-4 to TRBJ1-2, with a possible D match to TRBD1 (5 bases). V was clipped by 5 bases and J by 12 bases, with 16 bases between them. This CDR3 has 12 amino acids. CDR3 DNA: TGTGCCAGCAGTCTCTCAGGGAGCTACGACACCTTC. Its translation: CASSLSGSYDTF.

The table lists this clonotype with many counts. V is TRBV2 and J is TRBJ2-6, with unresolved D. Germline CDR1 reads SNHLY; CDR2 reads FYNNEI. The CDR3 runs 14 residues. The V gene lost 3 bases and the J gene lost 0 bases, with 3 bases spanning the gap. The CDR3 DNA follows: TGTGCCAGCAGTGACAGCTCTGGGGCCAACGTCCTGACTTTC. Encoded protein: CASSDSSGANVLTF.

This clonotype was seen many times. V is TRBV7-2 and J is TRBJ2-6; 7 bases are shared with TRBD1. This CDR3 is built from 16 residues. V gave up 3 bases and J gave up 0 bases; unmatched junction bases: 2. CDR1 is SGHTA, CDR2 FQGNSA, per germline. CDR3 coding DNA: TGTGCCAGCAGCTTGAGACAGGGCTCTGGGGCCAACGTCCTGACTTTC. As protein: CASSLRQGSGANVLTF.

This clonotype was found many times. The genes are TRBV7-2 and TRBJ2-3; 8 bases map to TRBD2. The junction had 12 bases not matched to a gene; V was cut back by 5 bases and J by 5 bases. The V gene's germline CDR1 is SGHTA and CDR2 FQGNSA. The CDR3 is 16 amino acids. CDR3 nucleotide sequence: TGTGCCAGCAGCCTCGCGGGAGCGGGAGTTGAAGATACGCAGTATTTT. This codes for CASSLAGAGVEDTQYF. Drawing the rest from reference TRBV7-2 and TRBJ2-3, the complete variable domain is GAGVSQSPSNKVTEKGKDVELRCDPISGHTALYWYRQSLGQGLEFLIYFQGNSAPDKSGLPSDRFSAERTGGSVSTLTIQRTQQEDSAVYLCASSLAGAGVEDTQYFGPGTRLTVL.

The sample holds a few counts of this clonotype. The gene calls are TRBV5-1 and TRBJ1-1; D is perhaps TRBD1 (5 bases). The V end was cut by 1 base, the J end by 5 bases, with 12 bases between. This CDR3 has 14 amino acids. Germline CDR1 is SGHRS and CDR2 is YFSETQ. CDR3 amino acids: CASSLRGGRTEAFF. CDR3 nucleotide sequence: TGCGCCAGCAGCTTGCGTGGGGGGAGGACTGAAGCTTTCTTT.